The 19 T cell receptor beta chains listed next were all sequenced from one sample in a study of blood T cell repertoires in COVID-19. The table came from immunoSEQ multiplex PCR; TCRdb's copy has only in-frame clones and leaves some out. Here the sample spans about 60,000 clones, 87% being singletons. Sequencing used peripheral blood. Every receptor here comes from a human donor with acute or convalescent COVID-19. The donor label of this sample is uncertain.

The chain links TRBV5-6 to TRBJ2-7; D may be TRBD1 (5 bases). V lost 4 bases and J lost 0, with 11 bases in between. The CDR3 length is 14 residues. CDR1 and CDR2 (germline): SGHDT, YYEEEE. The CDR3 here is CASSHDRFSYEQYF. The CDR3 DNA reads TGTGCCAGCAGCCACGACAGATTCTCCTACGAGCAGTACTTC. Using reference TRBV5-6 and TRBJ2-7 for the parts outside the CDR3, the full variable domain is DAGVTQSPTHLIKTRGQQVTLRCSPKSGHDTVSWYQQALGQGPQFIFQYYEEEERQRGNFPDRFSGHQFPNYSSELNVNALLLGDSALYLCASSHDRFSYEQYFGPGTRLTVT.

The rearrangement joins TRBV27 to TRBJ1-1; D not certain. The germline CDR1 and CDR2 sequences are MNHEY and SMNVEV (reference sequence). Trimming pared 2 bases from V and 8 bases from J, leaving 9 bases between. The CDR3 totals 12 residues. Here the CDR3 DNA reads TGTGCCAGCAGTTTAAATGGGAGGGAAGCTTTCTTT. Amino acids: CASSLNGREAFF.

This chain's CDR3 is CASSLGNSATREGRSADTQYF. In DNA, the CDR3 is TGTGCCAGCAGCTTAGGGAACTCGGCTACGCGGGAGGGCCGTTCGGCAGATACGCAGTATTTT. This rearrangement joins TRBV7-3 to TRBJ2-3, with 9 bases fitting TRBD2. The CDR3 has 21 residues. Germline CDR1 SGHTA, CDR2 FQGTGA. Trimming cost V 2 bases and J 4 bases; bases outside gene matches: 22. The variable domain in full, with the rest retrieved from reference TRBV7-3 and TRBJ2-3, is GAGVSQTPSNKVTEKGKYVELRCDPISGHTALYWYRQSLGQGPEFLIYFQGTGAADDSGLPNDRFFAVRPEGSVSTLKIQRTERGDSAVYLCASSLGNSATREGRSADTQYFGPGTRLTVL.

V is TRBV6-4 and J is TRBJ1-5, with 7 positions matching TRBD1. This CDR3 spans 13 amino acids. Germline CDR1 and CDR2: MRHNA and SNTAGT. V lost 9 bases and J lost 7; bases outside the gene matches: 9. The CDR3 reads CARVRQGRQPQHF. CDR3 bases: TGTGCCAGGGTAAGACAGGGCAGGCAGCCCCAGCATTTT.

The chain is built from TRBV9 and TRBJ2-1, with 10 nucleotides matching TRBD2. Trimming cost V 5 bases and J 4 bases; bases outside gene matches: 6. Germline V lookup: CDR1 SGDLS, CDR2 YYNGEE. This CDR3 comprises 15 residues. CDR3 loop: CASSVGTSAYNEQFF. CDR3 nucleotides: TGTGCCAGCAGTGTCGGGACTAGCGCTTACAATGAGCAGTTCTTC.

V usage is TRBV27 and J usage is TRBJ2-1, with 7 bases matching TRBD2. The CDR3 contains 17 residues. The germline V gene has CDR1 MNHEY and CDR2 SMNVEV (reference sequence). Germline trimming cut 5 bases from V and 0 bases from J; bases unmatched to any gene: 10. The CDR3, as DNA: TGTGCCAGCAGTCTGCCCACCCCTAGCGGCTCCTACAATGAGCAGTTCTTC. Translated: CASSLPTPSGSYNEQFF.

The chain is built from TRBV4-1 and TRBJ1-5, with a possible D match to TRBD1 (5 bases). Trimming removed 0 bases from V and 6 bases from J, with 12 bases in between. The CDR3 extends over 15 amino acids. The V gene's germline CDR1 is MGHRA and CDR2 YSYEKL. The CDR3 loop reads CASSQEPGRVQPQHF. The CDR3 DNA sequence: TGCGCCAGCAGCCAAGAGCCAGGGAGGGTTCAGCCCCAGCATTTT.

This clone was seen more than once but under ten times. The chain employs TRBV2 and TRBJ2-2; TRBD1 agrees at 8 bases. Germline CDR1 reads SNHLY; CDR2 reads FYNNEI. V dropped 9 bases and J dropped 6; count of bases not matched to a gene: 12. The CDR3 has 15 amino acids. The CDR3 nucleotides read TGTGCCAGTACGGTGGAGCAGGGGGCGTCCGGGGAGCTGTTTTTT. Translating it yields CASTVEQGASGELFF.

The chain employs TRBV23-1 and TRBJ1-5, with D tentatively TRBD1 (6 bases). TRBV23-1 is an ORF for which the function is uncertain. V was trimmed by 4 bases and J by 0 bases, leaving 25 bases between them. The CDR3 has 20 residues. In nucleotides, the CDR3 is TGCGCCAGCAGTCGGGTAGGGGGGGGAACCCCGATATATAGCAATCAGCCCCAGCATTTT. Its protein product is CASSRVGGGTPIYSNQPQHF.

This rearrangement joins TRBV2 to TRBJ1-5, with 10 bases aligning to TRBD1. Germline lookup yields CDR1 SNHLY and CDR2 FYNNEI. Trimming at V came to 6 bases and at J to 4 bases, leaving 6 bases not matched to a gene. The CDR3 covers 15 residues. This CDR3 reads CASSGDRGRNQPQHF. CDR3 coding DNA: TGTGCCAGCAGCGGCGACAGGGGGCGAAATCAGCCCCAGCATTTT. Complete variable domain (other parts from reference TRBV2 and TRBJ1-5): EPEVTQTPSHQVTQMGQEVILRCVPISNHLYFYWYRQILGQKVEFLVSFYNNEISEKSEIFDDQFSVERPDGSNFTLKIRSTKLEDSAMYFCASSGDRGRNQPQHFGDGTRLSIL.

The rearrangement joins TRBV24-1 to TRBJ2-2, with TRBD2 matching over 15 bases. V lost 8 bases, J lost 2 bases, and 2 bases stayed unmatched. This CDR3 contains 16 residues. Germline assignment: CDR1 KGHDR and CDR2 SFDVKD. CDR3 region: CATMGLAGGNTGELFF. CDR3 in DNA: TGTGCCACCATGGGACTAGCGGGAGGTAACACCGGGGAGCTGTTTTTT.

This chain joins TRBV18 and TRBJ2-3; D gene ambiguous. CDR3 length: 16 amino acids. Looked up from germline, CDR1 is KGHSH and CDR2 is LQKENI. The V and J ends lost 2 bases and 0 bases respectively, with 12 bases between them. The CDR3 here is CASSPMAEISTDTQYF. For the CDR3, the DNA is TGTGCCAGCTCACCAATGGCGGAGATTAGCACAGATACGCAGTATTTT.

The CDR3 loop reads CASSQEGTSGVSTDTQYF. Here the CDR3 DNA reads TGTGCCAGCAGCCAAGAAGGGACTAGCGGGGTTAGCACAGATACGCAGTATTTT. The rearrangement links TRBV7-2 to TRBJ2-3; 13 nucleotides align to TRBD2. This CDR3 contains 18 residues. V lost 5 bases to trimming and J lost 0 bases; unmatched junction nucleotides: 8. The germline V gene has CDR1 SGHTA and CDR2 FQGNSA. The variable domain in full, completed from reference TRBV7-2 and TRBJ2-3, reads GAGVSQSPSNKVTEKGKDVELRCDPISGHTALYWYRQSLGQGLEFLIYFQGNSAPDKSGLPSDRFSAERTGGSVSTLTIQRTQQEDSAVYLCASSQEGTSGVSTDTQYFGPGTRLTVL.

The chain has TRBV29-1 and TRBJ1-1, with 8 nucleotides matching TRBD1. This CDR3 is 12 amino acids long. Germline trimming cut 6 bases from V and 3 bases from J; bases unmatched to any gene: 3. Germline V gene lookup returns CDR1 SQVTM and CDR2 ANQGSEA. The chain's CDR3 is CSVGQGDTEAFF. The CDR3 DNA reads TGCAGCGTCGGACAGGGAGACACTGAAGCTTTCTTT.

This rearrangement joins TRBV5-1 to TRBJ2-1; 7 bases map to TRBD2. CDR1 is SGHRS, CDR2 YFSETQ, per germline. The CDR3 consists of 13 residues. Losses at the gene ends were 0 bases for V and 7 bases for J; bases not matched to a gene: 1. CDR3 sequence reads: CASSLVGRNEQFF. The CDR3 nucleotides read TGCGCCAGCAGCTTGGTCGGGAGGAATGAGCAGTTCTTC.

This clone was counted at least ten times. The rearrangement links TRBV12-3 or TRBV12-4 to TRBJ2-2; D unresolved. The CDR3 extends over 12 amino acids. The germline V and J ends were trimmed by 5 bases and 3 bases, with 4 bases remaining between them. CDR3 nucleotide sequence: TGTGCCAGCAGTCTCTACACCGGGGAGCTGTTTTTT. Translation gives CASSLYTGELFF.

The chain uses TRBV27 and TRBJ2-7; 7 bases match TRBD1. V was clipped by 7 bases and J by 0 bases; unmatched bases: 12. The CDR3 sequence is 16 residues long. Germline loops: CDR1 MNHEY, CDR2 SMNVEV (reference sequence). The CDR3 sequence is CASILPGTASSYEQYF. Written as DNA, the CDR3 is TGTGCCAGCATCTTGCCCGGGACAGCTAGCTCCTACGAGCAGTACTTC.

The rearrangement uses TRBV12-3 or TRBV12-4 and TRBJ2-5; no reliable D call. This CDR3 has 13 residues. The germline V and J ends were trimmed by 4 bases and 1 base, with 7 bases remaining between them. CDR3 sequence (DNA): TGTGCCAGCAGTTACAATGCCCAAGAGACCCAGTACTTC. Translated, it gives CASSYNAQETQYF.

This chain joins TRBV7-3 and TRBJ2-7; no firm D call. The V and J ends lost 3 bases and 0 bases respectively, with 21 bases between them. The germline gives CDR1 SGHTA, CDR2 FQGTGA. The CDR3 consists of 18 residues. The CDR3 DNA reads as TGTGCCAGCAGCTTTTCAGGAATTAAGGCCTATTTCTCCTACGAGCAGTACTTC. Its translation: CASSFSGIKAYFSYEQYF.